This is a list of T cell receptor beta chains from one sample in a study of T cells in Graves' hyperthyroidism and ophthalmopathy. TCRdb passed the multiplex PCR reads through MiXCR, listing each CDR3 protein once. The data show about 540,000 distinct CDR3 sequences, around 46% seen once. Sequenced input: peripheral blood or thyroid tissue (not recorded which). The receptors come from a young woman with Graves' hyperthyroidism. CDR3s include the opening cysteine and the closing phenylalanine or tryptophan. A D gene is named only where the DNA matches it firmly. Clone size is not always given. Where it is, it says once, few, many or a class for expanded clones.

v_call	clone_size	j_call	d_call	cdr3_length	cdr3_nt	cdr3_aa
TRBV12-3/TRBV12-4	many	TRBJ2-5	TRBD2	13	TGTGCCAGCAGTAGCGGGGATTGGGAGACCCAGTACTTC	CASSSGDWETQYF
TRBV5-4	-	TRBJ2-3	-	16	TGTGCCAGCAGCTTGGGGTCTAGCGCGCGCACAGATACGCAGTATTTT	CASSLGSSARTDTQYF
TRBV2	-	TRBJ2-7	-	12	TGTGCCAGCAGCTTAGGAGAGGACGAGCAGTACTTC	CASSLGEDEQYF
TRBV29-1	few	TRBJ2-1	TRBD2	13	TGCAGCGTAGCTAGCGGGAATGTCTATGAGCAGTTCTTC	CSVASGNVYEQFF
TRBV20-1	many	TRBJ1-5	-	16	TGCAGTGCTAGAGATGTGACAGACTGGGGCAATCAGCCCCAGCATTTT	CSARDVTDWGNQPQHF
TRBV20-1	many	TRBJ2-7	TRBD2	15	TGCAGTGCCTACGGACTAGCGGGACGAACCTACGAGCAGTACTTC	CSAYGLAGRTYEQYF
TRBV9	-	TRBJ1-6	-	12	TGTGCCAGCAGCGTAGGATGGGGGGCCCTCCACTTT	CASSVGWGALHF
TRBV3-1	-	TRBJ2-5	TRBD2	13	TGTGCCAGCAGCCAATGGGGGACTAGCGGGGAGTACTTC	CASSQWGTSGEYF
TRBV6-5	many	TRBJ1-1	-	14	TGTGCCAGCACAAAGGGAGTACGAGTCGACGAAGCTTTCTTT	CASTKGVRVDEAFF
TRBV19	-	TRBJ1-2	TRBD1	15	TGTGCCAGTAGTATTGTAGCAGGGGGCGACTATGGCTACACCTTC	CASSIVAGGDYGYTF
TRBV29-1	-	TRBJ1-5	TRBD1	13	TGCAGCGTAGTTGTACAGGGGAGGCAGCCCCAGCATTTT	CSVVVQGRQPQHF
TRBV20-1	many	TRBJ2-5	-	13	TGCAGTGCCCCGGGACACGGAGAAGAGACCCAGTACTTC	CSAPGHGEETQYF
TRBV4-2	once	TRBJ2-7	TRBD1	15	TGTGCCAGCAGCCCCGACAGGGGGCACGGAGACGAGCAGTACTTC	CASSPDRGHGDEQYF
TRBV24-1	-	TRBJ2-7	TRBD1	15	TGTGCCACCAGTGATACCCTGACAGGGAGCAACGAGCAGTACTTC	CATSDTLTGSNEQYF
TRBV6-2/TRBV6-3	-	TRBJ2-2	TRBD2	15	TGTGCCAGCAAACGTAGCGGGAGTCGTGTCGGGGAGCTGTTTTTT	CASKRSGSRVGELFF
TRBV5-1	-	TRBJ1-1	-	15	TGCGCCAGCAGCTTGCCCAGCGGGGCGAACACTGAAGCTTTCTTT	CASSLPSGANTEAFF
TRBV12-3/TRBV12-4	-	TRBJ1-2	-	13	TGTGCCAGCATGTCCAGGGGTGGGCTTGGCTACACCTTC	CASMSRGGLGYTF
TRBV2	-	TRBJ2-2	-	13	TGTGCCAGCAGTGTAATGAACACCGGGGAGCTGTACTTC	CASSVMNTGELYF
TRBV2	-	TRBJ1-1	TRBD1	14	TGTGCCAGCACCCCGGGACAGGGCAACACTGAAGCTTTCTTT	CASTPGQGNTEAFF
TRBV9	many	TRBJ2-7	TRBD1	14	TGTGCCAGCAGCGGCCGGGACAGCAGCTACGAGCAGTACTTC	CASSGRDSSYEQYF
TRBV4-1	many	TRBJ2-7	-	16	TGCGCCAGCAGCGCTCCCTTTGGGACGGGGGACTACGAGCAGTACTTC	CASSAPFGTGDYEQYF
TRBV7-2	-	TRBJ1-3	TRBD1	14	TGTGCCAGCAATCCAGGGGGGGCCGGAAACACCATATATTTT	CASNPGGAGNTIYF
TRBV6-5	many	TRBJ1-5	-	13	TGTGCCAGCAGGTTCCGGAGCAATCAGCCCCAGCATTTT	CASRFRSNQPQHF
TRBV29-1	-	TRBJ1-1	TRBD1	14	TGCAGCTTGGGGGGACAGTTTGGGAACACTGAAGCTTTCTTT	CSLGGQFGNTEAFF
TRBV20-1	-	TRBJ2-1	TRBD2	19	TGCAGTGCTAGAGGGGCCCCCCCGGGACTAGGGGCTATAGACAATGAGCAGTTCTTC	CSARGAPPGLGAIDNEQFF
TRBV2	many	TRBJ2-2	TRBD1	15	TGTGCCAGCAGTTACCGACAGGGTACCACCGGGGAGCTGTTTTTT	CASSYRQGTTGELFF